These 15 T cell receptor beta chains were all obtained from the same sample, sequenced in a study of memory CD4+ T cells and cytomegalovirus serostatus. Single viable CD3+CD4+CD8-CD45RO+ cells were sorted as the memory CD4+ T cells. Clones were read by immunoSEQ multiplex PCR, and TCRdb kept only the in-frame ones, dropping some. Among 35,000 to 45,000 clones, 65% to 80% were seen once, and the ten largest hold approximately 5.3%. What was sequenced was memory CD4+ T cells from blood. These receptors came from an adult in good health and CMV-seropositive.

In this sample, this clone turned up once. The chain carries TRBV4-1 and TRBJ1-2, with D tentatively TRBD1 (5 bases). The germline V and J ends were trimmed by 3 bases and 8 bases, with 28 bases remaining between them. CDR1 MGHRA and CDR2 YSYEKL come from the germline V gene. This CDR3 region has 18 residues. Written as DNA, the CDR3 is TGCGCCAGCAGCCACGATTCCGGGACCACACTACCGGCGAAAGGCTACACCTTC. This gives the protein CASSHDSGTTLPAKGYTF.

The rearrangement uses TRBV5-6 and TRBJ2-3, with TRBD2 matching 11 bases. Germline assignment: CDR1 SGHDT and CDR2 YYEEEE. After removal of 4 bases from V and 3 bases from J, the junction contained 4 bases not matched to a gene. This CDR3 region has 15 residues. CDR3 loop: CASSPGTSGTDTQYF. The CDR3 DNA sequence: TGTGCCAGCAGCCCAGGGACTAGCGGAACAGATACGCAGTATTTT.

The J gene is TRBJ2-7, the V gene TRBV7-2; D not certain. The CDR3 loop spans 15 amino acids. Germline CDR1 SGHTA, CDR2 FQGNSA. The V and J ends lost 3 bases and 1 base respectively, with 13 bases between them. DNA for the CDR3: TGTGCCAGCAGCTTTTCAAGAGAACTATCCTACGAGCAGTACTTC. It encodes CASSFSRELSYEQYF.

V gene TRBV29-1 combines with J gene TRBJ2-1; D gene ambiguous. Trimming removed 1 base from V and 6 bases from J, with 10 bases in between. CDR3 length: 13 amino acids. Per the germline V gene, CDR1 is SQVTM and CDR2 is ANQGSEA. The CDR3 loop reads CSVEGMSLNEQFF. Written as DNA, the CDR3 is TGCAGCGTTGAAGGGATGAGCCTCAATGAGCAGTTCTTC.

This clone was counted between two and nine times. V gene TRBV29-1 combines with J gene TRBJ2-1, with 11 bases lining up with TRBD2. Trimming cost V 6 bases and J 2 bases; bases outside gene matches: 15. The CDR3 extends over 18 amino acids. The germline V gene encodes CDR1 SQVTM and CDR2 ANQGSEA. Here the CDR3 reads CSVLGLAGGRGTYNEQFF. CDR3 nucleotides: TGCAGCGTCCTAGGGTTAGCGGGAGGGCGCGGGACCTACAATGAGCAGTTCTTC.

With regard to this clone: One end of the junction varies from germline; a read error may be responsible. The sample contains more than one DNA sequence encoding this CDR3. The chain recombines TRBV4-2 with TRBJ1-5, with 10 bases fitting TRBD1. The germline V gene encodes CDR1 LGHNA and CDR2 YNFKEQ. The CDR3 loop spans 16 amino acids. The CDR3 here is CASSQGRTGGNQPQHF. Here the CDR3 DNA reads TGTGCCAGCAGTCAAGGAAGGACAGGGGGAAATCAGCCCCAGCATTTT.

The chain joins TRBV5-1 to TRBJ2-1; 12 bases line up with TRBD2. J gave up 2 bases and V 6 bases, and 3 bases lay outside the gene matches. Germline CDR1 and CDR2: SGHRS and YFSETQ. The CDR3 sequence is 15 residues long. The CDR3 is CASKTSGSPYNEQFF. The CDR3 DNA is TGCGCCAGCAAGACTAGCGGGAGCCCCTACAATGAGCAGTTCTTC.

The chain recombines TRBV19 with TRBJ1-1, with D perhaps TRBD1 (6 bases). Germline values: CDR1 LNHDA, CDR2 SQIVND (reference sequence). V was pared by 7 bases and J by 2 bases, with 14 bases between. This CDR3 has 14 residues. Here the CDR3 reads CASKNRDTNTEAFF. CDR3 bases: TGTGCCAGTAAAAACCGGGACACCAACACTGAAGCTTTCTTT. The whole variable domain, remainder taken from reference TRBV19 and TRBJ1-1, is DGGITQSPKYLFRKEGQNVTLSCEQNLNHDAMYWYRQDPGQGLRLIYYSQIVNDFQKGDIAEGYSVSREKKESFPLTVTSAQKNPTAFYLCASKNRDTNTEAFFGQGTRLTVV.

The genes are TRBV5-1 and TRBJ1-3, with no clear D. CDR1 SGHRS and CDR2 YFSETQ come from the germline V gene. The ends were cut back, 0 bases at V and 3 bases at J, with 16 bases in the middle. This CDR3 is 17 amino acids long. CDR3 in DNA: TGCGCCAGCAGCTTGGATTCGACCGGGCCGGGTGGAAACACCATATATTTT. Translation gives CASSLDSTGPGGNTIYF. Full variable domain (missing parts from reference TRBV5-1 and TRBJ1-3): KAGVTQTPRYLIKTRGQQVTLSCSPISGHRSVSWYQQTPGQGLQFLFEYFSETQRNKGNFPGRFSGRQFSNSRSEMNVSTLELGDSALYLCASSLDSTGPGGNTIYFGEGSWLTVV.

The chain links TRBV28 to TRBJ1-1; D is unresolved. CDR1 and CDR2 from the germline V gene are MDHEN and SYDVKM. The ends were cut back, 6 bases at V and 11 bases at J, with 19 bases in the middle. There are 13 residues in the CDR3. The CDR3, as DNA: TGTGCCAGCAGCGCCCGCCGTGGAGGGAAGGCTTTCTTT. Translating gives CASSARRGGKAFF.

This clone appeared a few times. This sequence joins TRBV19 and TRBJ2-2; D might be TRBD1 (6 bases). Trimming cost V 8 bases and J 1 base, with 14 bases left between them. CDR3 length: 15 residues. Germline V lookup: CDR1 LNHDA, CDR2 SQIVND (reference sequence). Written as DNA, the CDR3 is TGTGCCAGTCGCTCCAGGGGCCTGAACACCGGGGAGCTGTTTTTT. Translating it yields CASRSRGLNTGELFF. The entire variable domain, with the rest obtained from reference TRBV19 and TRBJ2-2, is as follows: DGGITQSPKYLFRKEGQNVTLSCEQNLNHDAMYWYRQDPGQGLRLIYYSQIVNDFQKGDIAEGYSVSREKKESFPLTVTSAQKNPTAFYLCASRSRGLNTGELFFGEGSRLTVL.

J is TRBJ2-3 and V is TRBV15, with TRBD1 matching 7 bases. CDR3 size: 14 residues. Trimming removed 2 bases from V and 1 base from J; junction bases left unmatched: 0. Per germline, CDR1 LNHNV and CDR2 YYDKDF (reference sequence). The CDR3 region has the DNA TGTGCCACCAGCAGAACAGGGGGCACAGATACGCAGTATTTT. Amino acids: CATSRTGGTDTQYF.

The chain recombines TRBV5-1 with TRBJ1-2; D is possibly TRBD1 (6 bases). This CDR3 has 14 residues. V gave up 4 bases and J gave up 2 bases, with 12 bases separating them. CDR1 is SGHRS, CDR2 YFSETQ, per germline. The CDR3 protein is CASSHGTMNYGYTF. DNA for the CDR3: TGCGCCAGCAGCCACGGGACAATGAACTATGGCTACACCTTC.

The CDR3 sequence: CASSLEAGLGADTQYF. CDR3 sequence (DNA): TGTGCCAGCAGCTTAGAAGCAGGACTAGGGGCCGATACGCAGTATTTT. The V and J genes are TRBV7-6 and TRBJ2-3; 7 bases are shared with TRBD2. The CDR3 loop spans 16 amino acids. Germline CDR1 reads SGHVS; CDR2 reads FNYEAQ. V lost 1 base, J lost 6 bases, and 10 bases stayed unmatched.

DNA for the CDR3: TGTGCCAGTAGTAATCCGGGACCTACAACCCAGTACTTC. Encoded protein: CASSNPGPTTQYF. This chain connects TRBV19 to TRBJ2-5, with D tentatively TRBD1 or TRBD2 (5 bases each). The V gene lost 4 bases and the J gene lost 8 bases, with 14 bases spanning the gap. The CDR3 is 13 residues long. Looked up from germline, CDR1 is LNHDA and CDR2 is SQIVND (reference sequence).